Included here is one TCR beta chain sequence, with context. TCRdb used MiXCR to reprocess the RT-PCR reads, holding one entry per CDR3 protein. The table shows some 230,000 distinct CDR3 sequences, with roughly an eighth occurring only once. This entry is derived from a study of patients and donors after allogeneic stem cell transplantation. Germline V CDR1 and CDR2: SGHVS, FNYEAQ. The trim removed 3 bases at V and 4 bases at J, leaving 5 bases unmatched. The CDR3 spans 16 residues. The TCR comes from a human donor who was either an allogeneic HSCT recipient or a stem cell or donor lymphocyte infusion donor (not recorded which). It is not recorded whose cells these are; they may come from a transplant donor. The material sequenced was blood, either unsorted or a sorted T cell fraction (not recorded which). J is TRBJ2-6 and V is TRBV7-6; 8 bases align to TRBD1. CDR3 loop: CASSFRQGTGANVLTF. In DNA form, the CDR3 reads TGTGCCAGCAGCTTCCGACAGGGGACGGGGGCCAACGTCCTGACTTTC.